Listed below are T cell receptor beta chains from one sample, sequenced in a study of cytomegalovirus exposure and HLA in healthy donors. Only in-frame clones appear in the TCRdb table, and some are missing; sequencing was by immunoSEQ multiplex PCR. The sample's table shows more than 200,000 clones. Sequences were obtained from PBMCs. Every receptor here comes from a woman under 40 in good health and CMV-seropositive. The CDR3 runs from the conserved cysteine through the conserved F or W. D genes are given only for firm matches.

j_call: TRBJ2-5; d_call: .; v_call: TRBV7-2; cdr3_aa: CASSLTEETQYF; cdr3_nt: TGTGCCAGCAGCCTAACGGAAGAGACCCAGTACTTC
j_call: TRBJ1-1; d_call: .; v_call: TRBV7-9; cdr3_aa: CASSSYRTEAFF; cdr3_nt: TGTGCCAGCAGTTCGTACAGGACTGAAGCTTTCTTT
j_call: TRBJ2-1; d_call: TRBD2; v_call: TRBV4-2; cdr3_aa: CASSQDGRGNLYNEQFF; cdr3_nt: TGTGCCAGCAGCCAAGATGGGCGGGGGAATCTCTACAATGAGCAGTTCTTC
j_call: TRBJ2-5; d_call: TRBD2; v_call: TRBV11-3; cdr3_aa: CASSSSGGAQETQYF; cdr3_nt: TGTGCCAGCAGCTCTAGCGGGGGGGCCCAAGAGACCCAGTACTTC
j_call: TRBJ2-5; d_call: TRBD1; v_call: TRBV6-1; cdr3_aa: CASSVGQGVETQYF; cdr3_nt: TGTGCCAGCAGTGTGGGACAGGGAGTAGAGACCCAGTACTTC
j_call: TRBJ2-1; d_call: .; v_call: TRBV15; cdr3_aa: CATSRSPPSSYNEQFF; cdr3_nt: TGTGCCACCAGCAGGTCTCCTCCGAGCTCCTACAATGAGCAGTTCTTC
j_call: TRBJ2-7; d_call: TRBD1; v_call: TRBV28; cdr3_aa: CASSPGTAINEQYF; cdr3_nt: TGTGCCAGCAGTCCGGGGACAGCGATAAACGAGCAGTACTTC
j_call: TRBJ2-3; d_call: TRBD1; v_call: TRBV7-2; cdr3_aa: CASATTGVADTQYF; cdr3_nt: TGTGCCAGCGCCACAACAGGGGTAGCAGATACGCAGTATTTT
j_call: TRBJ1-1; d_call: .; v_call: TRBV6-6; cdr3_aa: CASSPNRGGVTEAFF; cdr3_nt: TGTGCCAGCAGCCCCAATCGGGGTGGGGTGACTGAAGCTTTCTTT
j_call: TRBJ2-2; d_call: TRBD1; v_call: TRBV11-2; cdr3_aa: CASSALLGQDSTGELFF; cdr3_nt: TGTGCCAGCAGCGCATTACTGGGACAGGACTCCACCGGGGAGCTGTTTTTT
j_call: TRBJ2-1; d_call: .; v_call: TRBV11-3; cdr3_aa: CASSRSGGSYNEQFF; cdr3_nt: TGTGCCAGCAGCCGAAGCGGAGGCTCCTACAATGAGCAGTTCTTC
j_call: TRBJ2-7; d_call: TRBD1; v_call: TRBV4-1; cdr3_aa: CASSQVQQGNSEQYF; cdr3_nt: TGCGCCAGCAGCCAAGTCCAACAGGGGAATAGCGAGCAGTACTTC
j_call: TRBJ1-4; d_call: .; v_call: TRBV18; cdr3_aa: CASSPLTGGNEKLFF; cdr3_nt: TGTGCCAGCTCACCCTTGACGGGGGGAAATGAAAAACTGTTTTTT